These 30 T cell receptor beta chains originate from one sample sequenced in a study of T cell changes during pregnancy in multiple sclerosis. Profiled with immunoSEQ multiplex PCR; TCRdb holds only in-frame clones, not every one. The sample yields 70,000 to 100,000 clones, 85% to 95% seen once. The sequencing here drew on peripheral blood, taken in the third trimester of pregnancy. These receptors all come from a female donor with multiple sclerosis, enrolled in a pregnancy study.

The rearrangement joins TRBV5-1 to TRBJ2-3; D unclear. Germline V gene data show CDR1 as SGHRS and CDR2 as YFSETQ. CDR3 length equals 12 residues. With 3 bases removed from V and 4 bases from J, the gap between germline ends came to 6 bases. The DNA for the CDR3 is TGCGCCAGCAGCTACTCGGCAGATACGCAGTATTTT. Translated, it gives CASSYSADTQYF.

The chain joins TRBV27 to TRBJ1-2, with D maybe TRBD1 (5 bases). Germline values: CDR1 MNHEY, CDR2 SMNVEV (reference sequence). The CDR3 consists of 14 residues. Trimming took off 5 bases at V and 4 bases at J, with 14 bases between the two ends. CDR3 DNA sequence: TGTGCCAGCAGTCCCAATCGACAGTCCTATGGCTACACCTTC. As protein: CASSPNRQSYGYTF.

The chain links TRBV5-1 to TRBJ2-3; TRBD2 agrees at 13 bases. V gave up 2 bases and J gave up 1 base; unmatched junction bases: 4. This CDR3 spans 17 amino acids. CDR1 is SGHRS and CDR2 is YFSETQ in the germline V gene. Here the CDR3 DNA reads TGCGCCAGCAGCTTATGGACTAGCGGGAGTCGCACAGATACGCAGTATTTT. Translation gives CASSLWTSGSRTDTQYF.

The rearrangement joins TRBV13 to TRBJ2-2, with D perhaps matching TRBD1 (5 bases). The CDR3 has 16 amino acids. Germline CDR1 and CDR2: PRHDT and FYEKMQ (reference sequence). The V end was cut by 5 bases, the J end by 2 bases, with 15 bases between. The CDR3 DNA reads as TGTGCCAGCAGCCCAGACAGATATACAAACACCGGGGAGCTGTTTTTT. This translates into CASSPDRYTNTGELFF.

This chain joins TRBV10-2 and TRBJ1-1; possibly TRBD1 for D (6 bases). CDR1 is WSHSY, CDR2 SAAADI, per germline. V was trimmed by 6 bases and J by 0 bases, leaving 8 bases between them. The CDR3 contains 13 residues. In DNA, the CDR3 is TGCGCCAGCAGGGACAGCATGAACACTGAAGCTTTCTTT. This sequence encodes CASRDSMNTEAFF.

The genes are TRBV11-3 and TRBJ2-3, with D maybe TRBD1 (5 bases). Germline V lookup: CDR1 SGHNT, CDR2 YENEEA. With 5 bases removed from V and 6 bases from J, the gap between germline ends came to 9 bases. The CDR3 covers 12 residues. The CDR3 loop is CASSANRDTQYF. The CDR3 DNA reads TGTGCCAGCAGCGCCAACAGGGATACGCAGTATTTT.

The table lists this clone with a count of one. This sequence joins TRBV11-1 and TRBJ2-1; 8 bases line up with TRBD2. The germline V gene has CDR1 SGHAT and CDR2 FQDESV (reference sequence). The CDR3 extends over 14 amino acids. V trimming: 6 bases; J trimming: 2 bases; junction bases outside the gene matches: 3. In DNA form, the CDR3 reads TGTGCCAGCAGTATGGGACTAGCCTACAATGAGCAGTTCTTC. Protein product: CASSMGLAYNEQFF.

As for this clone: This sample includes further DNA sequences coding for the same CDR3. This chain joins TRBV2 and TRBJ1-2, with 8 bases lining up with TRBD1. This CDR3 has 14 residues. In germline, CDR1 is SNHLY, CDR2 FYNNEI. With V trimmed by 7 bases and J by 2 bases, 6 bases remained unmatched. In DNA form, the CDR3 reads TGTGCCAGCAAAATTGGACAGGGCAACTATGGCTACACCTTC. It codes for CASKIGQGNYGYTF.

The chain is built from TRBV27 and TRBJ2-7, with TRBD2 identical over 14 bases. This CDR3 is built from 15 residues. V shed 6 bases and J 3 bases; nucleotides not matched to a gene: 4. The germline CDR1 and CDR2 sequences are MNHEY and SMNVEV (reference sequence). For the CDR3, the DNA is TGTGCCAGCAGCCGGACTAGCGGGAGGAACTACGAGCAGTACTTC. Encoded protein: CASSRTSGRNYEQYF.

In its sample, this clone was seen once. This chain uses TRBV7-9 with TRBJ1-2, with TRBD1 matching 10 bases. V was pared by 2 bases and J by 6 bases, with 6 bases of the junction left unmatched. This CDR3 contains 15 residues. CDR1 and CDR2 from the germline V gene are SEHNR and FQNEAQ (reference sequence). CDR3: CASSLSGTGEDGYTF. DNA of the CDR3: TGTGCCAGCAGCTTATCCGGGACAGGGGAGGATGGCTACACCTTC. The full variable domain, completed using reference TRBV7-9 and TRBJ1-2, is DTGVSQNPRHKITKRGQNVTFRCDPISEHNRLYWYRQTLGQGPEFLTYFQNEAQLEKSRLLSDRFSAERPKGSFSTLEIQRTEQGDSAMYLCASSLSGTGEDGYTFGSGTRLTVV.

This clone occurred once. The J gene is TRBJ2-7, the V gene TRBV6-5; 7 bases match TRBD1. Trimming took 6 bases from V and 2 from J; bases not matched to a gene: 4. Germline CDR1 and CDR2: MNHEY and SVGAGI. This CDR3 has 13 amino acids. The CDR3, as DNA: TGTGCCAGCAGGGTGACAGGGACCTACGAGCAGTACTTC. Protein: CASRVTGTYEQYF.

The genes are TRBV13 and TRBJ2-2; possibly TRBD1 for D (6 bases). Trimming cost V 1 base and J 2 bases, with 17 bases left between them. The CDR3 extends over 18 amino acids. Germline CDR1 PRHDT, CDR2 FYEKMQ (reference sequence). DNA for the CDR3: TGTGCCAGCAGCTTAGAACCCGCAGGGGCGATCAACACCGGGGAGCTGTTTTTT. Translation gives CASSLEPAGAINTGELFF.

In this sample, this clone turned up a few times. This chain links TRBV19 with TRBJ2-3; 13 nucleotides line up with TRBD2. CDR1 and CDR2 (germline): LNHDA, SQIVND (reference sequence). The CDR3 loop spans 16 amino acids. Trimming removed 5 bases from V and 4 bases from J; junction bases left unmatched: 6. DNA of the CDR3: TGTGCCAGTAGTGTCACTAGCGGGAGGGTGGCAGATACGCAGTATTTT. It is translated as CASSVTSGRVADTQYF.

Here the CDR3 reads CASSTLTAAGETQYF. The CDR3 region has the DNA TGTGCCAGCAGTACCTTGACAGCCGCAGGAGAGACCCAGTACTTC. The chain uses TRBV6-1 and TRBJ2-5, with a possible D match to TRBD1 (5 bases). Germline V gene lookup returns CDR1 MNHNS and CDR2 SASEGT. This CDR3 is 15 amino acids long. The V and J ends lost 5 bases and 4 bases respectively, with 17 bases between them.

This sequence joins TRBV30 and TRBJ1-4; possibly TRBD1 for D (6 bases). CDR3 length equals 16 residues. The V gene's germline CDR1 is GTSNPN and CDR2 SVGIG (reference sequence). Deletions cut 0 bases from V and 7 bases from J, with 18 bases between. The CDR3 nucleotides read TGTGCCTGGAGTGTAGGAACAGGGCGGGGGAGTGAAAAACTGTTTTTT. This encodes CAWSVGTGRGSEKLFF. The full variable domain, completed using reference TRBV30 and TRBJ1-4, is SQTIHQWPATLVQPVGSPLSLECTVEGTSNPNLYWYRQAAGRGLQLLFYSVGIGQISSEVPQNLSASRPQDRQFILSSKKLLLSDSGFYLCAWSVGTGRGSEKLFFGSGTQLSVL.

V is TRBV7-2 and J is TRBJ2-7, with 7 bases identical to TRBD1. This CDR3 comprises 14 residues. Germline V gene data show CDR1 as SGHTA and CDR2 as FQGNSA. V lost 5 bases, J lost 3 bases, and 7 bases stayed unmatched. The CDR3 coding sequence is TGTGCCAGCAGCGTAACAGGGGACCGCTACGAGCAGTACTTC. Residues: CASSVTGDRYEQYF.

Worth noting for this clone: This same CDR3 is encoded by further DNA sequences in the sample. This sequence joins TRBV19 and TRBJ2-1; 14 nucleotides match TRBD2. This CDR3 region has 15 residues. Looked up from germline, CDR1 is LNHDA and CDR2 is SQIVND (reference sequence). Trimming cost V 3 bases and J 6 bases; bases outside gene matches: 1. CDR3 in DNA: TGTGCCAGTAGTATCGGGACTAGCGGGAGCAATGAGCAGTTCTTC. It translates to CASSIGTSGSNEQFF.

V gene TRBV7-9 combines with J gene TRBJ2-1; 9 bases agree with TRBD2. The ends lost 3 bases at V and 8 bases at J; junction bases unmatched: 8. Looked up from germline, CDR1 is SEHNR and CDR2 is FQNEAQ (reference sequence). The CDR3 is made up of 15 amino acids. The CDR3 region has the DNA TGTGCCAGCAGCTTCAGAGCGGGAGGATTATATGAGCAGTTCTTC. Its protein product is CASSFRAGGLYEQFF.

This chain joins TRBV11-2 and TRBJ2-1; TRBD2 agrees at 8 bases. The CDR3 loop spans 12 amino acids. Losses at the gene ends were 6 bases for V and 9 bases for J; bases not matched to a gene: 4. Germline V gene data show CDR1 as SGHAT and CDR2 as FQNNGV. CDR3 in amino acids: CASRRTSSEQFF. CDR3 coding DNA: TGTGCCAGCAGACGGACTAGCTCTGAGCAGTTCTTC.

CDR3 in amino acids: CASSSRYRQWPGPYSGNTIYF. Written as DNA, the CDR3 is TGTGCCAGCAGCTCGCGTTACCGACAGTGGCCCGGACCCTACTCTGGAAACACCATATATTTT. The rearrangement uses TRBV7-8 and TRBJ1-3; tentatively, D is TRBD1 (5 bases). The CDR3 runs to 21 residues. Trimming stripped 4 bases from V and 0 bases from J, with 28 bases between. Germline V gene sequence: CDR1 SGHVS, CDR2 FQNEAQ.

The J gene is TRBJ2-6, the V gene TRBV28, with 10 bases identical to TRBD2. Looked up from germline, CDR1 is MDHEN and CDR2 is SYDVKM. This CDR3 comprises 17 residues. Trimming cost V 6 bases and J 1 base; bases outside gene matches: 6. CDR3 sequence (DNA): TGTGCCAGCAGGAGGCTAGCGGGAGATTCTGGGGCCAACGTCCTGACTTTC. Protein: CASRRLAGDSGANVLTF.

The table lists this clone with a few counts. The chain joins TRBV6-6 to TRBJ1-1; D perhaps matches TRBD1 (6 bases). V lost 4 bases and J 0 bases, leaving 9 bases between the germline ends. Germline assignment: CDR1 MNHNY and CDR2 SVGAGI (reference sequence). The CDR3 is 14 residues long. The CDR3 loop is CASSLGGLNTEAFF. The CDR3 DNA is TGTGCCAGCAGTTTGGGGGGGCTGAACACTGAAGCTTTCTTT.

This clone has a single count. One end of the junction does not line up with germline, which may come from a read error. The chain links TRBV7-7 to TRBJ2-7; TRBD1 aligns across 7 bases. The CDR3 consists of 13 residues. Per germline, CDR1 SSHAT and CDR2 FNYEAQ (reference sequence). CDR3 sequence (DNA): TGTGCTAGCAGCCAGGGGGAGAGCTACGAGCAGTACTTC. Translated: CASSQGESYEQYF.

The chain carries TRBV29-1 and TRBJ2-5; 8 nucleotides line up with TRBD1. The CDR3 runs to 12 residues. V lost 7 bases, J lost 7 bases, and 8 bases stayed unmatched. The germline V gene has CDR1 SQVTM and CDR2 ANQGSEA. The CDR3 here is CSALRQGATQYF. The DNA for the CDR3 is TGCAGCGCCCTACGTCAGGGGGCGACCCAGTACTTC.

The chain combines TRBV5-6 with TRBJ2-5, with 10 positions matching TRBD2. The CDR3 runs to 15 residues. Germline V lookup: CDR1 SGHDT, CDR2 YYEEEE. The junction had 3 bases not matched to a gene; V was cut back by 2 bases and J by 2 bases. The DNA of the CDR3 is TGTGCCAGCAGCTTAGCGGGGGGGTGGCAAGAGACCCAGTACTTC. It encodes CASSLAGGWQETQYF.

The chain is built from TRBV7-6 and TRBJ2-1, with 8 bases matching TRBD1. The CDR3 has 14 amino acids. Germline CDR1 SGHVS, CDR2 FNYEAQ. The V segment lost 4 bases and the J segment 11 bases; nucleotides outside the gene matches: 10. The CDR3: CASSSSQGAGKQFF. CDR3 coding DNA: TGTGCCAGCAGCTCTTCCCAGGGGGCGGGTAAGCAGTTCTTC.

The chain has TRBV25-1 and TRBJ1-3; unclear D gene. This CDR3 comprises 14 residues. CDR1 is MGHDK, CDR2 SYGVNS, per germline. Deletions cut 6 bases from V and 0 bases from J, with 9 bases between. Here the CDR3 DNA reads TGTGCCAGCAGCGAGGAGAGCTCTGGAAACACCATATATTTT. Its protein product is CASSEESSGNTIYF.

J is TRBJ2-1 and V is TRBV4-3; TRBD2 matches at 7 bases. Trimming removed 0 bases from V and 1 base from J; junction bases left unmatched: 12. There are 19 residues in the CDR3. The V gene's germline CDR1 is LGHNA and CDR2 YSLEER. The CDR3, as DNA: TGCGCCAGCAGCCAAGAAGAGAAGTATGGACTAGAATCCTACAATGAGCAGTTCTTC. Encoded protein: CASSQEEKYGLESYNEQFF.

V and J are TRBV29-1 and TRBJ2-3; D uncertain. Germline V gene lookup returns CDR1 SQVTM and CDR2 ANQGSEA. The V end was cut by 7 bases, the J end by 2 bases, with 4 bases between. The CDR3 has 10 amino acids. This CDR3 is CSALTDTQYF. The CDR3, as DNA: TGCAGCGCACTCACAGATACGCAGTATTTT.

The chain has TRBV18 and TRBJ2-1; D might be TRBD1 (5 bases). Germline CDR1 and CDR2: KGHSH and LQKENI. The ends were cut back, 6 bases at V and 5 bases at J, with 17 bases in the middle. This CDR3 region has 15 residues. The CDR3 DNA is TGTGCCAGCTCTGAAGCCAGTCTGGGGCACAATGAGCAGTTCTTC. This gives the protein CASSEASLGHNEQFF.